Below are 17 T cell receptor beta chains sequenced from a single sample in a study of shared clonotypes between healthy human individuals. Some clones are missing from TCRdb's copy, which holds only in-frame ones; the method was immunoSEQ multiplex PCR. The profile shows 850,000 to 1,200,000 clones, approximately 72% of them singletons. Sequencing was performed on memory CD4+ T cells sorted from blood. The subset denotes: CD45RA-negative fraction. These receptors were collected from a young man in good health.

The gene calls are TRBV30 and TRBJ1-3, with a tentative D call TRBD1 (5 bases). The CDR3 runs to 14 residues. Germline V lookup: CDR1 GTSNPN, CDR2 SVGIG (reference sequence). V was trimmed by 4 bases and J by 1 base, leaving 11 bases between them. The CDR3 coding sequence is TGTGCCTGGACGGTGGGGGGATCTGGAAACACCATATATTTT. Translation: CAWTVGGSGNTIYF. Full variable domain (remainder filled in from reference TRBV30 and TRBJ1-3): SQTIHQWPATLVQPVGSPLSLECTVEGTSNPNLYWYRQAAGRGLQLLFYSVGIGQISSEVPQNLSASRPQDRQFILSSKKLLLSDSGFYLCAWTVGGSGNTIYFGEGSWLTVV.

This clone was detected only once. The CDR3 loop is CAWEGPNSYYEQYF. The CDR3, as DNA: TGTGCCTGGGAGGGACCGAACTCGTACTACGAGCAGTACTTC. The chain links TRBV30 to TRBJ2-7; TRBD1 or TRBD2 may be the D gene (5 bases each). The CDR3 runs 14 residues. V was trimmed by 5 bases and J by 3 bases, leaving 17 bases between them. The germline CDR1 and CDR2 sequences are GTSNPN and SVGIG (reference sequence).

Only a few counts were recorded for this clone. The CDR3 nucleotides read TGCGCCAGCAGCCAGGACCTAGCGGGGGGGCGTAAGACCCAGTACTTC. Protein: CASSQDLAGGRKTQYF. The V call is TRBV4-1, the J call TRBJ2-5; 12 bases agree with TRBD2. Losses at the gene ends were 3 bases for V and 6 bases for J; bases not matched to a gene: 8. The CDR3 consists of 16 residues. Germline lookup yields CDR1 MGHRA and CDR2 YSYEKL.

This chain links TRBV28 with TRBJ1-1; tentatively, D is TRBD1 (5 bases). CDR3 length: 15 residues. The germline V gene encodes CDR1 MDHEN and CDR2 SYDVKM. V lost 6 bases, J lost 1 base, and 15 bases lay in between. CDR3 coding DNA: TGTGCCAGCAGCCCTCCTAGGGGCGGGAACACTGAAGCTTTCTTT. Its translation is CASSPPRGGNTEAFF.

This clone is a singleton in its sample. This chain connects TRBV5-1 to TRBJ2-5, with TRBD1 matching 9 bases. Trimming removed 4 bases from V and 4 bases from J; junction bases left unmatched: 14. This CDR3 has 17 residues. Germline values: CDR1 SGHRS, CDR2 YFSETQ. Here the CDR3 reads CASSITPPGQGGETQYF. As DNA, the CDR3 is TGCGCCAGCAGCATCACTCCTCCGGGACAGGGAGGAGAGACCCAGTACTTC. Drawing the rest from reference TRBV5-1 and TRBJ2-5, the complete variable domain is KAGVTQTPRYLIKTRGQQVTLSCSPISGHRSVSWYQQTPGQGLQFLFEYFSETQRNKGNFPGRFSGRQFSNSRSEMNVSTLELGDSALYLCASSITPPGQGGETQYFGPGTRLLVL.

V is TRBV18 and J is TRBJ2-5; a weak D match, TRBD2 (6 bases). Trimming pared 1 base from V and 6 bases from J, leaving 12 bases between. Germline CDR1 KGHSH, CDR2 LQKENI. This CDR3 is 14 amino acids long. The CDR3 is CASSPQLASKTQYF. The CDR3 DNA sequence: TGTGCCAGCTCACCACAACTAGCTTCGAAGACCCAGTACTTC. Supplemented by reference TRBV18 and TRBJ2-5, the full variable domain reads NAGVMQNPRHLVRRRGQEARLRCSPMKGHSHVYWYRQLPEEGLKFMVYLQKENIIDESGMPKERFSAEFPKEGPSILRIQQVVRGDSAAYFCASSPQLASKTQYFGPGTRLLVL.

This sequence joins TRBV10-3 and TRBJ1-2; a weak D match, TRBD1 (5 bases). V dropped 2 bases and J dropped 2 bases, with 9 bases sitting between them. Per germline, CDR1 ENHRY and CDR2 SYGVKD. The CDR3 consists of 14 residues. CDR3 DNA: TGTGCCATCAGTGAGCCGACAGAGAACTATGGCTACACCTTC. Its protein is CAISEPTENYGYTF.

Here the CDR3 DNA reads TGTGCCAGCAGCTTAGGTAGCTCTGGAAACACCATATATTTT. Its translation is CASSLGSSGNTIYF. V and J are TRBV7-9 and TRBJ1-3; D remains unclear. The ends were cut back, 1 base at V and 0 bases at J, with 4 bases in the middle. This CDR3 has 14 amino acids. Germline CDR1 and CDR2: SEHNR and FQNEAQ (reference sequence).

This clone has more than one count but fewer than ten. The sample carries other DNA sequences with the same CDR3. V is TRBV19 and J is TRBJ2-2; either TRBD1 or TRBD2 may fit D (6 bases each). Germline V gene data show CDR1 as LNHDA and CDR2 as SQIVND (reference sequence). V was cut by 5 bases and J by 4 bases, with 14 bases left in between. The CDR3 is 15 residues long. CDR3 DNA sequence: TGTGCCAGTAGTTCCGGGGGCGCGGGCACCGGGGAGCTGTTTTTT. The encoded protein is CASSSGGAGTGELFF.

This chain uses TRBV10-3 with TRBJ1-6; 11 bases fit TRBD1. J gave up 10 bases and V 6 bases, and 14 bases lay outside the gene matches. Per the germline V gene, CDR1 is ENHRY and CDR2 is SYGVKD. The CDR3 is made up of 17 amino acids. The CDR3 DNA sequence: TGTGCCATCAGCTTCAAGCCAGGACAGGGGGCTATGTCACCCCTCCACTTT. Protein product: CAISFKPGQGAMSPLHF.

V usage is TRBV5-4 and J usage is TRBJ2-5; 8 bases fit TRBD2. The V segment lost 4 bases and the J segment 4 bases; nucleotides outside the gene matches: 12. Germline values: CDR1 SGHNT, CDR2 YYREEE (reference sequence). This CDR3 region has 16 residues. CDR3 sequence (DNA): TGTGCCAGCAGCGCGGGGGGCCTACATGGGTTAGAGACCCAGTACTTC. Residues: CASSAGGLHGLETQYF.

The table lists this clone with a few counts. The chain links TRBV28 to TRBJ1-1; the match to TRBD1 covers 8 bases. Germline loops: CDR1 MDHEN, CDR2 SYDVKM. The CDR3 has 12 amino acids. Trimming took 3 bases from V and 12 from J; bases not matched to a gene: 6. The CDR3 sequence is CASSFPTGETFF. CDR3 in DNA: TGTGCCAGCAGTTTCCCGACAGGGGAGACTTTCTTT.

The J gene is TRBJ2-1, the V gene TRBV4-3; 10 bases are shared with TRBD2. Germline CDR1 and CDR2: LGHNA and YSLEER. The CDR3 runs to 16 residues. The ends lost 6 bases at V and 9 bases at J; junction bases unmatched: 14. CDR3 region: CASSQSRASGSSEQFF. In nucleotides, the CDR3 is TGCGCCAGCAGTCAAAGCAGGGCTAGCGGGAGTAGTGAGCAGTTCTTC.

The J gene is TRBJ1-5, the V gene TRBV30, with D possibly being TRBD1 (6 bases). Germline V gives CDR1 GTSNPN, CDR2 SVGIG (reference sequence). The CDR3 length is 16 residues. The V end was cut by 5 bases, the J end by 0 bases, with 17 bases between. CDR3 coding DNA: TGTGCCTGGCAAACAGGGAACTTATATAGCAATCAGCCCCAGCATTTT. Translated, it gives CAWQTGNLYSNQPQHF.

This clone was recorded only once. The rearrangement uses TRBV6-5 and TRBJ2-1; 11 bases agree with TRBD1. The ends lost 2 bases at V and 6 bases at J; junction bases unmatched: 3. Germline CDR1 MNHEY, CDR2 SVGAGI. There are 15 residues in the CDR3. CDR3 sequence reads: CASSYQGQGGNEQFF. Written as DNA, the CDR3 is TGTGCCAGCAGTTACCAGGGACAGGGGGGCAATGAGCAGTTCTTC.

This clone was counted a few times. The gene calls are TRBV2 and TRBJ2-1; D may be TRBD2 (6 bases). The CDR3 loop spans 18 amino acids. The germline V and J ends were trimmed by 2 bases and 4 bases, with 21 bases remaining between them. Per the germline V gene, CDR1 is SNHLY and CDR2 is FYNNEI. This chain's CDR3 is CASSEPPVYGGLYNEQFF. In DNA, the CDR3 is TGTGCCAGCAGTGAACCCCCCGTATACGGGGGACTTTACAATGAGCAGTTCTTC.

As regards this clone: Being one base from a much bigger clone, this may be a read error. The chain employs TRBV7-2 and TRBJ2-4; 7 nucleotides line up with TRBD1. CDR3 length: 13 residues. Germline loops: CDR1 SGHTA, CDR2 FQGNSA. V lost 1 base, J lost 6 bases, and 0 bases stayed unmatched. CDR3 DNA: TGTGCCAGCAGCTTAGGACAGGGAAACATTCAGTACTTC. Protein product: CASSLGQGNIQYF.